Each of the 9 T cell receptor beta chains below was sequenced from the same sample in a study of CD8 T cells in ankylosing spondylitis. TCRdb ran MiXCR on the 5' RACE reads and lists one entry per CDR3 protein. The sample yields 150,000 to 250,000 distinct CDR3 sequences, 9.5% to 15% seen once. The sequenced sample consisted of blood, either unsorted or a sorted T cell fraction (not recorded which). All receptors derive from a male donor with ankylosing spondylitis or in good health (not recorded which).

In its sample, this clonotype was seen many times. J is TRBJ2-7 and V is TRBV5-1, with D uncertain. CDR3 length equals 13 residues. CDR1 and CDR2 (germline): SGHRS, YFSETQ. Trimming cost V 4 bases and J 5 bases, with 13 bases left between them. CDR3 sequence (DNA): TGCGCCAGCAGCCTTTCTAGAGCCCACGAGCAGTACTTC. It yields the protein CASSLSRAHEQYF.

This clonotype has a handful of counts. The V call is TRBV7-9, the J call TRBJ1-2; D is possibly TRBD1 (6 bases). This CDR3 is 16 amino acids long. V dropped 1 base and J dropped 0 bases, with 12 bases sitting between them. Germline V gene sequence: CDR1 SEHNR, CDR2 FQNEAQ (reference sequence). The CDR3 region is CASSLEWTETNYGYTF. The CDR3 bases are TGTGCCAGCAGCTTAGAGTGGACAGAGACTAACTATGGCTACACCTTC.

The J gene is TRBJ2-3, the V gene TRBV29-1; D possibly matches TRBD1 or TRBD2 (5 bases each). Germline V gene data show CDR1 as SQVTM and CDR2 as ANQGSEA. V was clipped by 2 bases and J by 7 bases, with 10 bases between them. The CDR3 runs to 12 residues. The CDR3, as DNA: TGCAGCGTTGAAACCGGGACGCATACGCAGTATTTT. It encodes CSVETGTHTQYF.

This clonotype has only a few counts. The chain carries TRBV4-1 and TRBJ2-1; D is undetermined. The CDR3 has 17 amino acids. V was pared by 0 bases and J by 7 bases, with 19 bases between. Germline V gene sequence: CDR1 MGHRA, CDR2 YSYEKL. DNA for the CDR3: TGCGCCAGCAGCCAAGATCCTGCGAAAACTCTTTGGAATGAGCAGTTCTTC. Translation gives CASSQDPAKTLWNEQFF.

This clonotype was observed a handful of times. The J gene is TRBJ2-5, the V gene TRBV4-2; 8 bases fit TRBD2. Germline CDR1 and CDR2: LGHNA and YNFKEQ. V gave up 4 bases and J gave up 2 bases; unmatched junction bases: 12. CDR3 length: 17 residues. The CDR3 DNA sequence: TGTGCCAGCAGCCTTATAGGGCGGGAGGCGGTTCAAGAGACCCAGTACTTC. Translation gives CASSLIGREAVQETQYF.

V gene TRBV30 combines with J gene TRBJ2-1; no definite D call. CDR1 and CDR2 (germline): GTSNPN, SVGIG (reference sequence). V lost 1 base to trimming and J lost 5 bases, with 6 bases between them. The length of the CDR3 is 12 residues. The CDR3 DNA reads TGTGCCTGGAGTGGCAACCACAATGAGCAGTTCTTC. Encoded protein: CAWSGNHNEQFF.

This clonotype was picked up a small number of times. The V and J genes are TRBV11-2 and TRBJ1-2; tentatively, D is TRBD1 (5 bases). The CDR3 loop spans 17 amino acids. V was trimmed by 3 bases and J by 4 bases, leaving 21 bases between them. The V gene's germline CDR1 is SGHAT and CDR2 FQNNGV. This CDR3 is CASSLLGGQGLSYGYTF. CDR3 nucleotides: TGTGCCAGCAGCTTGTTAGGAGGTCAGGGCCTTTCCTATGGCTACACCTTC.

CDR3 loop: CARLSRVYEQYF. The CDR3 DNA sequence: TGTGCCAGGTTGAGTAGGGTCTACGAGCAGTACTTC. V and J are TRBV3-1 and TRBJ2-7; D gene uncertain. The V gene lost 9 bases and the J gene lost 3 bases, with 12 bases spanning the gap. This CDR3 region has 12 residues. Per the germline V gene, CDR1 is LGHDT and CDR2 is YNNKEL (reference sequence).

This clonotype showed up just a few times. This sequence joins TRBV15 and TRBJ2-7; 10 bases map to TRBD2. Germline trimming cut 8 bases from V and 4 bases from J; bases unmatched to any gene: 5. This CDR3 contains 13 residues. Germline loops: CDR1 LNHNV, CDR2 YYDKDF (reference sequence). The CDR3 nucleotides read TGTGCCACCTCTAGCGGGAGCGATTACGAGCAGTACTTC. Its protein product is CATSSGSDYEQYF. Filled out from reference TRBV15 and TRBJ2-7, the complete variable domain reads DAMVIQNPRYQVTQFGKPVTLSCSQTLNHNVMYWYQQKSSQAPKLLFHYYDKDFNNEADTPDNFQSRRPNTSFCFLDIRSPGLGDTAMYLCATSSGSDYEQYFGPGTRLTVT.